Presented here are 17 T cell receptor beta chains from one specimen sequenced in a study of technical replicates of blood from a few donors. Sequencing was performed with immunoSEQ multiplex PCR; in TCRdb, only in-frame clones are kept and a portion is missing. The sample holds 59,000 or so clones, 93% seen once. Material: PBMCs. The receptor source for this set is a human donor in good health. Some clones in this sample may be carry-over from other donors' samples.

The chain couples TRBV7-2 to TRBJ2-2; D may be TRBD1 (5 bases). CDR1 is SGHTA and CDR2 is FQGNSA in the germline V gene. This CDR3 comprises 16 residues. Trimming stripped 2 bases from V and 3 bases from J, with 13 bases between. The CDR3 DNA follows: TGTGCCAGCAGCTTATCTGGGGCAGTTCACACCGGGGAGCTGTTTTTT. It encodes CASSLSGAVHTGELFF.

DNA for the CDR3: TGTGCCAGCTCACCTTTCGAGGGCACCGGGGAGCTGTTTTTT. This codes for CASSPFEGTGELFF. The chain links TRBV18 to TRBJ2-2; D possibly corresponds to TRBD2 (5 bases). V lost 3 bases to trimming and J lost 4 bases, with 9 bases between them. The CDR3 covers 14 residues. The germline V gene encodes CDR1 KGHSH and CDR2 LQKENI.

V gene TRBV4-3 combines with J gene TRBJ2-7; no firm D call. Trimming took off 0 bases at V and 0 bases at J, with 9 bases between the two ends. The V gene's germline CDR1 is LGHNA and CDR2 YSLEER. The CDR3 consists of 15 residues. CDR3 sequence reads: CASSQDPGSSYEQYF. The CDR3 DNA follows: TGCGCCAGCAGCCAAGATCCAGGTAGCTCCTACGAGCAGTACTTC.

The rearrangement joins TRBV5-6 to TRBJ2-1, with 9 bases identical to TRBD2. Germline V lookup: CDR1 SGHDT, CDR2 YYEEEE. V trimming: 1 base; J trimming: 5 bases; junction bases outside the gene matches: 16. This CDR3 contains 19 residues. This chain's CDR3 is CASSLSGRSLYSTNNEQFF. The CDR3 DNA is TGTGCCAGCAGCTTGAGCGGGAGGTCCCTCTACTCCACTAACAATGAGCAGTTCTTC. Together with reference TRBV5-6 and TRBJ2-1, the CDR3 gives the full variable domain: DAGVTQSPTHLIKTRGQQVTLRCSPKSGHDTVSWYQQALGQGPQFIFQYYEEEERQRGNFPDRFSGHQFPNYSSELNVNALLLGDSALYLCASSLSGRSLYSTNNEQFFGPGTRLTVL.

This rearrangement joins TRBV6-5 to TRBJ2-3; the D gene is possibly TRBD2 (6 bases). Germline loops: CDR1 MNHEY, CDR2 SVGAGI. Between the trimmed V and J ends, which lost 5 bases and 8 bases, there was a span of 11 bases. This CDR3 region has 12 residues. The CDR3, as DNA: TGTGCCAGCAGTAAGAGTAGCGGTACGCAGTATTTT. It yields the protein CASSKSSGTQYF.

This rearrangement joins TRBV29-1 to TRBJ2-2, with 7 nucleotides matching TRBD1. Germline V gene sequence: CDR1 SQVTM, CDR2 ANQGSEA. The CDR3 sequence is 13 residues long. Germline trimming cut 6 bases from V and 2 bases from J; bases unmatched to any gene: 3. This chain's CDR3 is CSVRDSNTGELFF. The CDR3 DNA reads as TGCAGCGTCCGGGACAGTAACACCGGGGAGCTGTTTTTT.

Here the CDR3 reads CASSARTTHYNEQFF. The CDR3, as DNA: TGTGCCAGCAGCGCGAGGACTACCCACTACAATGAGCAGTTCTTC. J is TRBJ2-1 and V is TRBV7-2, with D possibly being TRBD2 (6 bases). The V gene lost 5 bases and the J gene lost 3 bases, with 14 bases spanning the gap. Germline lookup yields CDR1 SGHTA and CDR2 FQGNSA. The CDR3 has 15 amino acids.

CDR3 sequence reads: CASSQGQGVYEQYF. As DNA, the CDR3 is TGTGCCAGCAGCCAGGGACAGGGAGTATACGAGCAGTACTTC. V and J are TRBV4-2 and TRBJ2-7; 9 nucleotides agree with TRBD1. V trimming: 3 bases; J trimming: 4 bases; junction bases outside the gene matches: 4. The CDR3 has 14 residues. Germline V gene sequence: CDR1 LGHNA, CDR2 YNFKEQ.

V gene TRBV5-1 combines with J gene TRBJ2-3; the match to TRBD2 covers 8 bases. The germline CDR1 and CDR2 sequences are SGHRS and YFSETQ. The CDR3 has 15 residues. Trimming took 1 base from V and 5 from J; bases not matched to a gene: 6. In DNA, the CDR3 is TGCGCCAGCAGCTTGATCAGCGGGAGAGGAGATACGCAGTATTTT. Amino acids: CASSLISGRGDTQYF.

The chain recombines TRBV2 with TRBJ2-7; 11 nucleotides line up with TRBD1. Per the germline V gene, CDR1 is SNHLY and CDR2 is FYNNEI. V lost 3 bases, J lost 6 bases, and 4 bases stayed unmatched. This CDR3 has 14 residues. For the CDR3, the DNA is TGTGCCAGCAGTGACGGACAGGGGGCGGTCGAGCAGTACTTC. Residues: CASSDGQGAVEQYF.

The chain couples TRBV9 to TRBJ2-3, with 15 bases matching TRBD2. The J segment lost 6 bases and the V segment lost 4 bases, leaving 9 bases of the junction unmatched. Germline assignment: CDR1 SGDLS and CDR2 YYNGEE. The CDR3 covers 17 residues. In DNA, the CDR3 is TGTGCCAGCAGCCCACGGACTAGCGGGAGGGCCCTCGATACGCAGTATTTT. The encoded protein is CASSPRTSGRALDTQYF.

V and J are TRBV6-5 and TRBJ1-5, with 7 nucleotides matching TRBD1. After removal of 5 bases from V and 2 bases from J, the junction contained 6 bases not matched to a gene. CDR1 and CDR2 from the germline V gene are MNHEY and SVGAGI. The CDR3 loop spans 15 amino acids. As DNA, the CDR3 is TGTGCCAGCAGTCCGACAGGGCTTGGCAATCAGCCCCAGCATTTT. It yields the protein CASSPTGLGNQPQHF.

The V gene is TRBV19, the J gene TRBJ2-3; 12 bases match TRBD2. CDR3 size: 16 residues. Germline V gives CDR1 LNHDA, CDR2 SQIVND (reference sequence). V lost 7 bases and J lost 5; bases outside the gene matches: 10. This CDR3 is CASTGLAGGLVDTQYF. The CDR3 DNA sequence: TGTGCCAGTACTGGGCTAGCGGGGGGGCTGGTAGATACGCAGTATTTT.

V gene TRBV11-1 combines with J gene TRBJ2-7; 8 nucleotides line up with TRBD1. V lost 3 bases, J lost 3 bases, and 4 bases stayed unmatched. Per germline, CDR1 SGHAT and CDR2 FQDESV (reference sequence). CDR3 size: 14 residues. The CDR3 is CASSFDRGFYEQYF. In DNA, the CDR3 is TGTGCCAGCAGCTTCGACAGGGGATTCTACGAGCAGTACTTC.

V usage is TRBV29-1 and J usage is TRBJ2-5, with TRBD2 matching over 12 bases. This CDR3 has 14 amino acids. J gave up 5 bases and V 7 bases, and 8 bases lay outside the gene matches. From germline, CDR1 is SQVTM and CDR2 ANQGSEA. The CDR3: CSGKTSGRGETQYF. CDR3 nucleotide sequence: TGCAGCGGCAAGACTAGCGGGAGAGGGGAGACCCAGTACTTC.

The gene calls are TRBV10-3 and TRBJ2-3; TRBD2 matches at 7 bases. CDR3 size: 15 residues. Germline-derived CDR1 and CDR2 are ENHRY and SYGVKD. V shed 6 bases and J 10 bases; nucleotides not matched to a gene: 16. CDR3 region: CAISEGLTSGLAQYF. CDR3 nucleotide sequence: TGTGCCATCAGCGAGGGACTAACCTCAGGTCTGGCGCAGTATTTT.

This sequence joins TRBV10-3 and TRBJ2-1; 8 nucleotides align to TRBD2. CDR1 is ENHRY, CDR2 SYGVKD, per germline. The CDR3 contains 13 residues. V lost 9 bases to trimming and J lost 5 bases; unmatched junction nucleotides: 6. The CDR3 loop is CAISAGLDNEQFF. The DNA of the CDR3 is TGTGCCATTTCAGCGGGACTAGACAATGAGCAGTTCTTC.